These 10 T cell receptor beta chains came from one sample sequenced in a study of cytomegalovirus exposure and HLA in healthy donors. The primer mix had 60 Vbeta and 13 Jbeta primers. Clones were sequenced by immunoSEQ multiplex PCR, and TCRdb holds only the in-frame ones, with some missing. The sample yields about 200,000 clones, 70% to 90% seen once. Sequencing was performed on PBMCs. All receptors come from a woman between 25 and 40 years old in good health and CMV-seronegative.

This chain links TRBV27 with TRBJ1-1; D might be TRBD1 (6 bases). CDR1 is MNHEY and CDR2 is SMNVEV in the germline V gene (reference sequence). With 2 bases removed from V and 11 bases from J, the gap between germline ends came to 15 bases. This CDR3 comprises 13 residues. The CDR3 nucleotides are TGTGCCAGCAGTTTAAACAGGGAGGGGAATGCTTTCTTT. Translation: CASSLNREGNAFF.

The chain employs TRBV5-1 and TRBJ1-1; D remains unclear. There are 12 residues in the CDR3. Trimming took 0 bases from V and 6 from J, leaving 6 bases between them. In germline, CDR1 is SGHRS, CDR2 YFSETQ. The CDR3 spells CASSLGGPEAFF. The CDR3, as DNA: TGCGCCAGCAGCTTGGGAGGGCCTGAAGCTTTCTTT.

The chain links TRBV7-2 to TRBJ2-1; 12 bases line up with TRBD2. Germline CDR1 reads SGHTA; CDR2 reads FQGNSA. This CDR3 is 19 amino acids long. V lost 2 bases and J lost 0; bases outside the gene matches: 8. This CDR3 is CASSLRLAGGIYSYNEQFF. CDR3 coding DNA: TGTGCCAGCAGCTTAAGGCTAGCGGGAGGGATCTACTCCTACAATGAGCAGTTCTTC.

V gene TRBV27 combines with J gene TRBJ1-1; D is possibly TRBD1 (5 bases). The CDR3 spans 13 residues. CDR1 MNHEY and CDR2 SMNVEV come from the germline V gene (reference sequence). The germline V and J ends were trimmed by 2 bases and 4 bases, with 8 bases remaining between them. In DNA form, the CDR3 reads TGTGCCAGCAGTTTAGGGGGGATCACTGAAGCTTTCTTT. Translating gives CASSLGGITEAFF.

The CDR3 reads CASTPGVETEAFF. The CDR3 DNA reads TGCGCCAGTACCCCAGGGGTGGAAACTGAAGCTTTCTTT. The chain combines TRBV5-1 with TRBJ1-1, with D perhaps matching TRBD1 (6 bases). The V end lost 8 bases, the J end lost 5 bases, and 16 bases lay between the germline ends. This CDR3 comprises 13 residues. Germline V gene data show CDR1 as SGHRS and CDR2 as YFSETQ.

The J gene is TRBJ2-1, the V gene TRBV13; 9 bases map to TRBD1. The CDR3 is made up of 15 amino acids. Germline CDR1 is PRHDT and CDR2 is FYEKMQ (reference sequence). The J segment lost 6 bases and the V segment lost 1 base, leaving 4 bases of the junction unmatched. The CDR3 sequence: CASSLVQGAGNEQFF. The DNA for the CDR3 is TGTGCCAGCAGCTTAGTACAGGGGGCGGGCAATGAGCAGTTCTTC.

The V and J genes are TRBV7-9 and TRBJ2-7; maybe TRBD1 (5 bases). The length of the CDR3 is 14 residues. CDR1 SEHNR and CDR2 FQNEAQ come from the germline V gene (reference sequence). V lost 4 bases and J 4 bases, leaving 14 bases between the germline ends. CDR3 loop: CASSSSAGRYEQYF. As DNA, the CDR3 is TGTGCCAGCAGCTCCTCGGCAGGGCGATACGAGCAGTACTTC.

The rearrangement links TRBV4-1 to TRBJ2-2, with no clear D. Trimming took 1 base from V and 2 from J, leaving 8 bases between them. CDR1 is MGHRA and CDR2 is YSYEKL in the germline V gene. There are 15 residues in the CDR3. The CDR3 here is CASSQAHSNTGELFF. CDR3 in DNA: TGCGCCAGCAGCCAAGCGCACAGCAACACCGGGGAGCTGTTTTTT.

The V and J genes are TRBV7-9 and TRBJ2-1, with 7 bases identical to TRBD2. The CDR3 totals 14 residues. Germline V gene lookup returns CDR1 SEHNR and CDR2 FQNEAQ (reference sequence). The V gene end was trimmed by 1 base and the J gene end by 6 bases; junction bases not matched to a gene: 3. CDR3 loop: CASSLGLAVNEQFF. The CDR3 nucleotides are TGTGCCAGCAGCTTAGGCCTAGCGGTCAATGAGCAGTTCTTC.

This clone was detected a few times. J is TRBJ1-2 and V is TRBV6-5; 8 positions match TRBD1. The CDR3 has 15 residues. V dropped 0 bases and J dropped 8; count of bases not matched to a gene: 8. Germline lookup yields CDR1 MNHEY and CDR2 SVGAGI. CDR3 sequence (DNA): TGTGCCAGCAGTTACTCGGGACAGGATGTTAGCGGCTACACCTTC. This translates into CASSYSGQDVSGYTF.